These T cell receptor beta chains were read from a single sample in a study of blood T cell repertoires in COVID-19. The table came from immunoSEQ multiplex PCR; TCRdb's copy has only in-frame clones and leaves some out. This table holds more than 25,000 clones, 90% found once. The sequenced material came from peripheral blood. These receptors all stem from a man between 65 and 85 years old with active or convalescent COVID-19. Both conserved end residues are part of each CDR3. D genes are given only for firm matches. Clone size is given for some rows only: seen once, a few or many times, or a class if the clone is expanded.

D gene,V gene,clone size,J gene,CDR3 DNA,CDR3 protein
TRBD2,TRBV5-1,.,TRBJ2-1,TGCGCCAGCCACCGAACCGCCGGGGAGGGGATAGGCAATGAGCAGTTCTTC,CASHRTAGEGIGNEQFF
.,TRBV5-5,.,TRBJ2-4,TGTGCCAGCAGCTTGGTGGTGGGGGGTAAAAACATTCAGTACTTC,CASSLVVGGKNIQYF
.,TRBV24-1,.,TRBJ1-5,TGTGCCACCAGTGATCCAGGGTTCCATCAGCCCCAGCATTTT,CATSDPGFHQPQHF
TRBD2,TRBV20-1,.,TRBJ2-3,TGCAGTGCTAGTCGGAGCGGGGCGACAGATACGCAGTATTTT,CSASRSGATDTQYF
TRBD1,TRBV18,.,TRBJ2-1,TGTGCCAGCTCACCCCGGACAGGGGAGTACAATGAGCAGTTCTTC,CASSPRTGEYNEQFF
.,TRBV27,.,TRBJ1-2,TGTGCCAGCAGTTTATCTGGACAACGTGGCTACACCTTC,CASSLSGQRGYTF
TRBD1,TRBV6-2/TRBV6-3,.,TRBJ1-5,TGTGCCAGCAGTTACTCGACAGGGCTTAGCAATCAGCCCCAGCATTTT,CASSYSTGLSNQPQHF
.,TRBV6-4,few,TRBJ1-5,TGTGCCAGCAGTGGTCAGGGAGGTGATCAGCCCCAGCATTTT,CASSGQGGDQPQHF
.,TRBV2,.,TRBJ1-1,TGTGCCAGCAGCAGGGATGAGAACACTGAAGCTTTCTTT,CASSRDENTEAFF
.,TRBV2,.,TRBJ1-1,TGTGCCAGCACGGCGGGGGGCACTGAAGCTTTCTTT,CASTAGGTEAFF
.,TRBV25-1,.,TRBJ1-4,TGTGCCAGCAGTGAGACCGACAGAGAAAATGAAAAACTGTTTTTT,CASSETDRENEKLFF
TRBD1,TRBV15,.,TRBJ1-2,TGTGCCACCAGTCCTAGACAGGGAAGTAATGGCTACACCTTC,CATSPRQGSNGYTF
TRBD1,TRBV2,.,TRBJ1-5,TGTGCCAGCAGTGTGGGACAGGGGGCCGGGCAGCCCCAGCATTTT,CASSVGQGAGQPQHF
TRBD1,TRBV7-2,.,TRBJ1-2,TGTGCCAGCAGCTTTGACAGGGGGGGTAATGGCTACACCTTC,CASSFDRGGNGYTF
TRBD1,TRBV19,few,TRBJ2-7,TGTGCCAGTAACCCGGACAGGGGTAGCGAGCAGTACTTC,CASNPDRGSEQYF
TRBD1,TRBV7-9,.,TRBJ1-1,TGTGCCAGCAGCTTATGGTCAGGGGGGCTCAACACTGAAGCTTTCTTT,CASSLWSGGLNTEAFF
.,TRBV29-1,.,TRBJ2-1,TGCAGCGTTCGGGAGTACCCGGGGCAGTTCTTC,CSVREYPGQFF
.,TRBV20-1,.,TRBJ1-1,TGCAGTGCTAGCCGGCAGGTTGAAGCTTTCTTT,CSASRQVEAFF
TRBD1,TRBV2,.,TRBJ1-5,TGTGCCAGCAGTTTAGACAGGGCTCGCAATCAGCCCCAGCATTTT,CASSLDRARNQPQHF
TRBD2,TRBV11-3,.,TRBJ2-3,TGTGCCAGCAGCTTAGGGACTAGCGGTTCTAGCACAGATACGCAGTATTTT,CASSLGTSGSSTDTQYF
TRBD2,TRBV5-1,.,TRBJ2-5,TGCGCCAGCAGCGGGACTAGCGGACAAGAGACCCAGTACTTC,CASSGTSGQETQYF
.,TRBV18,few,TRBJ1-2,TGTGCCAGCTCACCAAAGGGTCAGGGCTATGGCTACACCTTC,CASSPKGQGYGYTF
TRBD2,TRBV4-1,.,TRBJ2-7,TGCGCCAGCAGCCAAGACGCACTAGCGTACGAGCAGTACTTC,CASSQDALAYEQYF
.,TRBV7-9,once,TRBJ1-4,TGTGCCAGCAGCTCCCGAGGTAGGAAGGAAAAACTGTTTTTT,CASSSRGRKEKLFF
TRBD1,TRBV5-4,.,TRBJ2-3,TGTGCCAGCAGCTTAACACAGGGGGCGAGACCAGATACGCAGTATTTT,CASSLTQGARPDTQYF
TRBD1,TRBV9,.,TRBJ1-4,TGTGCCAGCACCCAGGGACAGGGAGTAAACGAAAAACTGTTTTTT,CASTQGQGVNEKLFF
.,TRBV27,.,TRBJ1-2,TGTGCCAGCAGTTTATGGGGGGGGGCGGGCTACTATGGCTACACCTTC,CASSLWGGAGYYGYTF
.,TRBV6-5,.,TRBJ1-3,TGTGCCAGCAGGAGTCAGGGGTCGGGGGGAAACACCATATATTTT,CASRSQGSGGNTIYF
.,TRBV5-5,.,TRBJ1-3,TGTGCCAGCAGCTCTCCTAGTGCCGGAAACACCATATATTTT,CASSSPSAGNTIYF
TRBD1,TRBV28,.,TRBJ2-2,TGTGCCAGCAGGGGGACAGGGAACACCGGGGAGCTGTTTTTT,CASRGTGNTGELFF
TRBD1,TRBV24-1,.,TRBJ2-2,TGTGCCACCAGTGCCCTAGGACAGGGGTTCACCGGGGAGCTGTTTTTT,CATSALGQGFTGELFF
TRBD2,TRBV7-8,.,TRBJ2-1,TGTGCCAGCAGCTTAGCGTTAGCGGGGGGCCCACCGTCCTACAATGAGCAGTTCTTC,CASSLALAGGPPSYNEQFF
TRBD2,TRBV5-1,.,TRBJ2-1,TGCGCCAGCAGCCCGGGACTAGCGGGAGGTAATGAGCAGTTCTTC,CASSPGLAGGNEQFF
.,TRBV19,.,TRBJ1-2,TGTGCCAGTACCCCCCAATTGGGGGGTGGCTACACCTTC,CASTPQLGGGYTF
.,TRBV7-8,.,TRBJ1-1,TGTGCCAGCAGCTTCACTGTGAACACTGAAGCTTTCTTT,CASSFTVNTEAFF
TRBD2,TRBV7-3,once,TRBJ2-2,TGTGCCAGCAGCTTAGGACTAGCGAATACCGGGGAGCTGTTTTTT,CASSLGLANTGELFF
TRBD2,TRBV11-1,.,TRBJ2-5,TGTGCCAGCAGCGCTAGCGGGGGGTTGAAGACCCAGTACTTC,CASSASGGLKTQYF
.,TRBV5-8,once,TRBJ1-5,TGTGCCAGCAGTCTCATCCGGGGATCGGGCAATCAGCCCCAGCATTTT,CASSLIRGSGNQPQHF
TRBD1,TRBV11-2,.,TRBJ1-4,TGTGCCAGCAGCTTGCGGACAGGGGGAGCAACTAATGAAAAACTGTTTTTT,CASSLRTGGATNEKLFF
.,TRBV18,.,TRBJ1-1,TGTGCCAGCTCACCACAAACGACTAACACTGAAGCTTTCTTT,CASSPQTTNTEAFF